Here is one TCR beta chain with its context. Its antigen is still unknown. Per-base quality was not reported, and no clone a single base away is much larger than it. This sample stems from a study of a mutant IDH1 vaccine in newly diagnosed glioma listed by TCRdb under 2021. Context from the whole study: Across visits V03 through V10, patients got a total of eight vaccinations, given in weeks 1, 3, 5, 7, 11, 15, 19 and 23. Vaccination was initiated 4-6 weeks after radiotherapy alone, or concurrently with temozolomide cycles in the chemotherapy-containing groups. Of the approximately 35 treated patients, approximately 62% were male and around 40% were female, and the mean age was around 40 years. Prior to enrollment, standard therapy consisting of radiotherapy alone, temozolomide alone, or radiochemotherapy with temozolomide had been administered to patients, with the combination being received by most patients. Six visits were used for peripheral blood collection: V03 (baseline), V05, V07, V10, V12 and V13. Longitudinal TCRB deep sequencing was done for 20 to 25 treated patients, wherever samples were available for exploratory analyses. Findings and caveats that apply to the study as a whole: The authors noted that analyses of patient blood samples could not be reproduced because of sample limitations. Selection of PBMC samples for TCRB deep sequencing was based on availability. Pseudoprogression seemed to be unrelated to changes in the top peripheral T cell clonotypes found by TCRB sequencing. Immune responses induced by the vaccine were seen in roughly 92% of patients across multiple MHC alleles.

What the time point label conveys for this sample: week 11, during vaccination. Each vaccine dose, consisting of 300 ug of a 20-mer mutant IDH1 peptide in Montanide, was administered subcutaneously with topical imiquimod. The donors had newly diagnosed IDH1-mutant astrocytomas of WHO grade 3 or 4 that showed loss of nuclear ATRX. The samples were drawn from NOA16, a multicentre, single-arm, open-label phase I trial in Germany that tested a mutant IDH1 peptide vaccine in humans for the first time. Genomic DNA for TCRB sequencing was extracted from EDTA blood using the DNeasy Blood and Tissue Kit. Sequences MNHEY (CDR1) and SVGAGI (CDR2) are obtained from the germline V gene. The CDR3 spans 11 residues, from the cysteine through the phenylalanine. Only the CDR3 region is kept as DNA, spanning 33 bases read in frame from base 1. Cut back by 5 bases and 3 bases, the V and J ends lie 5 bases apart. Library preparation was by the immunoSEQ multiplex PCR assay. The hsTCRB Kit was used according to the manufacturer's protocol to amplify rearranged TCR beta chain sequences. An Illumina MiSeq was used to sequence the TCRB libraries. Turning to the authors' computational methods: Demultiplexing, trimming and gene mapping were performed with the kit vendor's proprietary platform. As stored in TCRdb, this immuneACCESS dataset retains in-frame rearrangements with V and J assigned. A fraction of the clones does not appear; measured against another copy, unresolved V genes explain less than half of the discrepancy, and the remainder lacks a known reason. V, J and clone size are taken as reported in that table, and D and trimming were inferred from the DNA itself. The sample table records about 110,000 clones; under 90% of these occur just once. The ten largest clones take up 0.6% to 0.75% of the sample.

The TCR sequence derives from a woman in her fifties or sixties with glioma. The sequencing here drew on PBMCs, taken from a glioma patient whose treatment included an IDH1 peptide vaccine. The chain uses TRBV6-5 and TRBJ2-7; D gene: possibly TRBD2, on 5 matching bases. The CDR3 reads CASSDYYEQYF. The DNA is TGTGCCAGCAGTGACTACTACGAGCAGTACTTC.